A single T cell receptor (beta chain) is shown here with its context. Its antigen is not identified. This specimen belongs to a study of T cells in Graves' hyperthyroidism and ophthalmopathy. Overall study results and limits: A 13 V-J model separated ophthalmopathy from stable hyperthyroidism. Peripheral blood also featured most of the thyroid clonotypes expanded above 0.001.

Exclusion of patients followed from uncontrolled infection, other autoimmune disease, pregnancy or lactation. Diagnostic decisions used clinical symptoms, serum thyroxine and TRAb, thyroid ultrasound and orbital computed tomography. There are 18 residues in the CDR3. V gave up 0 bases and J gave up 0 bases, with 15 bases separating them. The V gene's germline CDR1 is ENHRY and CDR2 SYGVKD. Amplification of TCR beta CDR3 regions was performed using RNA transcripts as template. During a first-round RT-PCR of the TCR CDR3, the HTBI primer set was used. TCRdb ran MiXCR on the multiplex PCR reads and lists one entry per CDR3 protein. The data show over 700,000 distinct CDR3 sequences, around 19% seen once.

This receptor was identified in a woman aged 45 to 65 with Graves' hyperthyroidism that later progressed to Graves' ophthalmopathy. Sequencing was performed on blood. The rearrangement links TRBV10-3 to TRBJ1-5; D is unclear. The CDR3 here is CAISESGTDFYSNQPQHF. The CDR3 DNA is TGTGCCATCAGTGAGTCAGGAACAGACTTCTATAGCAATCAGCCCCAGCATTTT.